These 31 T cell receptor beta chains share one sample of origin, sequenced in a study of T cell responses to AZD1222 COVID-19 vaccine. Clones were sequenced by immunoSEQ multiplex PCR, and TCRdb holds only the in-frame ones, with some missing. The top ten clones hold roughly 4% of a sample with approximately 150,000 clones, around 89% of them seen once. Source: peripheral blood, taken 28 days after the second dose of the MenACWY control vaccine. The receptor source for this set is an adult who received the MenACWY meningococcal vaccine as a control.

The CDR3 bases are TGTGCCAGCAGCTTAGACAATGAGCAGTTCTTC. It specifies CASSLDNEQFF. The chain has TRBV11-3 and TRBJ2-1; D unresolved. Germline loops: CDR1 SGHNT, CDR2 YENEEA. The CDR3 consists of 11 residues. Trimming pared 0 bases from V and 6 bases from J, leaving 0 bases between. Full variable domain (outside the CDR3, taken from reference TRBV11-3 and TRBJ2-1): EAGVVQSPRYKIIEKKQPVAFWCNPISGHNTLYWYLQNLGQGPELLIRYENEEAVDDSQLPKDRFSAERLKGVDSTLKIQPAELGDSAVYLCASSLDNEQFFGPGTRLTVL.

The chain has TRBV7-8 and TRBJ1-2, with D maybe TRBD1 (6 bases). CDR1 and CDR2 from the germline V gene are SGHVS and FQNEAQ. V shed 0 bases and J shed 3 bases, with 17 bases lying between them. The CDR3 has 17 amino acids. CDR3 nucleotide sequence: TGTGCCAGCAGCTTAGCGCTATTGGCCGGGGGCGACTATGGCTACACCTTC. Protein sequence: CASSLALLAGGDYGYTF.

The rearrangement uses TRBV30 and TRBJ2-1, with TRBD1 matching over 7 bases. The junction had 2 bases not matched to a gene; V was cut back by 1 base and J by 8 bases. Germline V gene lookup returns CDR1 GTSNPN and CDR2 SVGIG (reference sequence). The CDR3 covers 12 residues. CDR3 DNA: TGTGCCTGGAGTGGAACAGGGGATGAGCAGTTCTTC. Protein: CAWSGTGDEQFF.

The chain is built from TRBV3-1 (or the pseudogene TRBV3-2) and TRBJ2-1; no firm D call. Germline V CDR1 and CDR2: LGHDT, YNNKEL (reference sequence). V lost 4 bases and J 15 bases, leaving 16 bases between the germline ends. This CDR3 is 12 amino acids long. The CDR3 protein is CASSPRAGLRFF. CDR3 coding DNA: TGTGCCAGCAGCCCAAGAGCCGGCTTGCGGTTCTTC.

The chain combines TRBV6-2 or TRBV6-3 with TRBJ1-5, with TRBD1 as a possible D gene (5 bases). The CDR3 sequence is 16 residues long. Germline-derived CDR1 and CDR2 are MNHEY and SVGEGT. V lost 5 bases to trimming and J lost 0 bases, with 14 bases between them. CDR3 in DNA: TGTGCCAGCAGTAGCCTTGGGGGGTATAGCAATCAGCCCCAGCATTTT. As protein: CASSSLGGYSNQPQHF.

J is TRBJ2-5 and V is TRBV5-1; D unresolved. This CDR3 is built from 15 residues. The ends were cut back, 0 bases at V and 4 bases at J, with 13 bases in the middle. The germline gives CDR1 SGHRS, CDR2 YFSETQ. CDR3 amino acids: CASSLDSPTVETQYF. CDR3 DNA: TGCGCCAGCAGCTTGGACTCGCCAACCGTAGAGACCCAGTACTTC.

This chain links TRBV5-6 with TRBJ2-7, with D possibly TRBD1 on 6 matching bases. V was shortened by 4 bases and J by 3 bases, with 14 bases between the two germline ends. CDR1 and CDR2 (germline): SGHDT, YYEEEE. CDR3 size: 14 residues. CDR3 in DNA: TGTGCCAGCAGCATACAGGGTATTCGCTACGAGCAGTACTTC. It encodes CASSIQGIRYEQYF.

The V gene is TRBV5-4, the J gene TRBJ2-3, with D possibly being TRBD1 (5 bases). CDR1 and CDR2 from the germline V gene are SGHNT and YYREEE (reference sequence). Trimming shortened V by 0 bases and J by 7 bases, and 6 bases separated the two germline ends. The CDR3 has 12 amino acids. CDR3 loop: CASSLDRNTQYF. CDR3 nucleotides: TGTGCCAGCAGCTTGGACAGGAATACGCAGTATTTT.

The chain uses TRBV5-5 and TRBJ1-1; D is uncertain. This CDR3 has 14 amino acids. Deletions cut 2 bases from V and 1 base from J, with 9 bases between. CDR1 and CDR2 from the germline V gene are SGHKS and YYEKEE (reference sequence). The DNA of the CDR3 is TGTGCCAGCAGCTTAATTAACTCGAACACTGAAGCTTTCTTT. As protein: CASSLINSNTEAFF. The full variable domain, in which reference TRBV5-5 and TRBJ1-1 provide the parts outside the CDR3, is DAGVTQSPTHLIKTRGQQVTLRCSPISGHKSVSWYQQVLGQGPQFIFQYYEKEERGRGNFPDRFSARQFPNYSSELNVNALLLGDSALYLCASSLINSNTEAFFGQGTRLTVV.

This sequence joins TRBV3-1 (or the pseudogene TRBV3-2) and TRBJ1-2; possibly TRBD1 for D (6 bases). The germline V and J ends were trimmed by 4 bases and 6 bases, with 6 bases remaining between them. The germline V gene has CDR1 LGHDT and CDR2 YNNKEL (reference sequence). The CDR3 totals 11 residues. The CDR3 spells CASSPGDGYTF. CDR3 DNA: TGTGCCAGCAGCCCAGGGGATGGCTACACCTTC.

CDR3 in DNA: TGTGCCAGCAGCTTAAGCGGGACTAGCGGGGGAACTAGCACAGATACGCAGTATTTT. It codes for CASSLSGTSGGTSTDTQYF. This sequence joins TRBV7-2 and TRBJ2-3; 14 bases are a match to TRBD2. The CDR3 loop spans 19 amino acids. Germline V gene lookup returns CDR1 SGHTA and CDR2 FQGNSA. J gave up 0 bases and V 2 bases, and 7 bases lay outside the gene matches.

J is TRBJ2-1 and V is TRBV5-1; D uncertain. The CDR3 contains 12 residues. Looked up from germline, CDR1 is SGHRS and CDR2 is YFSETQ. The V gene lost 0 bases and the J gene lost 3 bases, with 1 base spanning the gap. CDR3 DNA: TGCGCCAGCAGCTTGGACTACAATGAGCAGTTCTTC. Encoded protein: CASSLDYNEQFF.

The genes are TRBV5-1 and TRBJ2-1; D is unclear. V lost 1 base and J lost 8, with 4 bases in between. This CDR3 is built from 11 residues. The germline V gene has CDR1 SGHRS and CDR2 YFSETQ. The CDR3 nucleotides are TGCGCCAGCAGCTTGATCGATGAGCAGTTCTTC. Amino acids: CASSLIDEQFF.

V is TRBV11-3 and J is TRBJ2-3; 8 positions match TRBD1. CDR3 length: 16 amino acids. The germline V gene encodes CDR1 SGHNT and CDR2 YENEEA. Trimming at V came to 4 bases and at J to 2 bases, leaving 8 bases not matched to a gene. The CDR3 reads CASSSGRTGSTDTQYF. The DNA for the CDR3 is TGTGCCAGCAGCTCTGGGAGGACAGGGTCCACAGATACGCAGTATTTT.

The V and J genes are TRBV29-1 and TRBJ2-3; 11 bases agree with TRBD1. The V and J ends lost 3 bases and 5 bases, in that order; junction bases with no gene match: 4. The CDR3 is made up of 14 amino acids. CDR1 and CDR2 (germline): SQVTM, ANQGSEA. The CDR3 sequence: CSVEMGTGGDTQYF. CDR3 coding DNA: TGCAGCGTTGAGATGGGGACAGGGGGAGATACGCAGTATTTT.

The V gene is TRBV28, the J gene TRBJ2-1; D possibly corresponds to TRBD2 (5 bases). CDR1 MDHEN and CDR2 SYDVKM come from the germline V gene. This CDR3 region has 14 residues. Trimming took 7 bases from V and 3 from J, leaving 13 bases between them. The CDR3 bases are TGTGCCAGCAAGGGCGGGTCTTTCTACAATGAGCAGTTCTTC. Its translation is CASKGGSFYNEQFF.

This clone was counted once. V usage is TRBV20-1 and J usage is TRBJ1-4; D is unresolved. Germline V gene sequence: CDR1 DFQATT, CDR2 SNEGSKA (reference sequence). The length of the CDR3 is 10 residues. V dropped 5 bases and J dropped 5 bases, with 3 bases sitting between them. The CDR3 DNA sequence: TGCAGTGCTGAGAATGAAAAACTGTTTTTT. This encodes CSAENEKLFF.

This chain uses TRBV19 with TRBJ2-1, with D perhaps matching TRBD2 (6 bases). Trimming left V 2 bases short and J 5 bases short, with 13 bases between. CDR1 and CDR2 from the germline V gene are LNHDA and SQIVND (reference sequence). This CDR3 region has 15 residues. The CDR3 spells CASSISGGVHNEQFF. CDR3 coding DNA: TGTGCCAGTAGTATAAGCGGAGGGGTCCACAATGAGCAGTTCTTC.

This chain links TRBV30 with TRBJ1-4; tentative D call: TRBD1 (6 bases). Germline V lookup: CDR1 GTSNPN, CDR2 SVGIG (reference sequence). V lost 2 bases and J lost 8, with 15 bases in between. This CDR3 region has 14 residues. CDR3 sequence (DNA): TGTGCCTGGAGTCCCGGGACATGGGAGGAAAAACTGTTTTTT. This gives the protein CAWSPGTWEEKLFF.

V is TRBV6-5 and J is TRBJ1-1; D gene ambiguous. CDR1 MNHEY and CDR2 SVGAGI come from the germline V gene. The CDR3 length is 14 residues. Deletions cut 2 bases from V and 6 bases from J, with 13 bases between. CDR3 sequence: CASSYQPSRPEAFF. The CDR3 coding sequence is TGTGCCAGCAGTTACCAGCCGAGTCGCCCTGAAGCTTTCTTT.

The V call is TRBV5-4, the J call TRBJ1-2; a weak D match, TRBD1 (5 bases). The CDR3 is 16 residues long. V lost 4 bases and J 3 bases, leaving 19 bases between the germline ends. Germline V gene sequence: CDR1 SGHNT, CDR2 YYREEE (reference sequence). The DNA of the CDR3 is TGTGCCAGCAGCCGGGACGGCTGGGAGAAGGACTATGGCTACACCTTC. Translation gives CASSRDGWEKDYGYTF.

The chain uses TRBV30 and TRBJ2-1; TRBD2 agrees at 10 bases. Per germline, CDR1 GTSNPN and CDR2 SVGIG (reference sequence). The trim removed 3 bases at V and 9 bases at J, leaving 14 bases unmatched. This CDR3 region has 16 residues. Written as DNA, the CDR3 is TGTGCCTGGAGCACCCCGCAAGCTAGCGGGAGTAGTGAGCAGTTCTTC. This sequence encodes CAWSTPQASGSSEQFF.

The count of this clone is one. The J gene is TRBJ1-1, the V gene TRBV15, with no clear D. Germline V gives CDR1 LNHNV, CDR2 YYDKDF (reference sequence). The V gene lost 0 bases and the J gene lost 0 bases, with 11 bases spanning the gap. The CDR3 runs to 16 residues. The CDR3 is CATSRDNGRLNTEAFF. CDR3 sequence (DNA): TGTGCCACCAGCAGAGATAATGGACGGCTGAACACTGAAGCTTTCTTT.

This chain uses TRBV19 with TRBJ1-2; tentatively, D is TRBD1 (6 bases). The CDR3 runs to 16 residues. Germline CDR1 is LNHDA and CDR2 is SQIVND (reference sequence). Trimming left V 4 bases short and J 0 bases short, with 15 bases between. CDR3 protein: CASSTPTGTTNYGYTF. The DNA for the CDR3 is TGTGCCAGTAGTACACCGACCGGGACAACTAACTATGGCTACACCTTC. Using reference TRBV19 and TRBJ1-2 for the parts outside the CDR3, the full variable domain is DGGITQSPKYLFRKEGQNVTLSCEQNLNHDAMYWYRQDPGQGLRLIYYSQIVNDFQKGDIAEGYSVSREKKESFPLTVTSAQKNPTAFYLCASSTPTGTTNYGYTFGSGTRLTVV.

The rearrangement joins TRBV19 to TRBJ1-1; the match to TRBD1 covers 9 bases. The ends lost 5 bases at V and 4 bases at J; junction bases unmatched: 8. Germline loops: CDR1 LNHDA, CDR2 SQIVND (reference sequence). The CDR3 totals 15 residues. In DNA, the CDR3 is TGTGCCAGTAGTTTCACAGGGGGCGACGGCACTGAAGCTTTCTTT. It yields the protein CASSFTGGDGTEAFF.

The V call is TRBV9, the J call TRBJ1-1; D is unresolved. The CDR3 contains 13 residues. V lost 0 bases and J lost 5, with 8 bases in between. The germline V gene has CDR1 SGDLS and CDR2 YYNGEE. As DNA, the CDR3 is TGTGCCAGCAGCGTAGCTTGGGGAACTGAAGCTTTCTTT. This codes for CASSVAWGTEAFF. The full variable domain, its missing parts supplied by reference TRBV9 and TRBJ1-1, is DSGVTQTPKHLITATGQRVTLRCSPRSGDLSVYWYQQSLDQGLQFLIQYYNGEERAKGNILERFSAQQFPDLHSELNLSSLELGDSALYFCASSVAWGTEAFFGQGTRLTVV.

This clone has just a few counts. The chain combines TRBV5-1 with TRBJ1-2; no firm D call. Trimming left V 2 bases short and J 1 base short, with 9 bases between. Germline-derived CDR1 and CDR2 are SGHRS and YFSETQ. The CDR3 has 14 residues. The CDR3 DNA is TGCGCCAGCAGCTTTGAAGGGAGTAACTATGGCTACACCTTC. This translates into CASSFEGSNYGYTF.

The gene calls are TRBV11-2 and TRBJ2-1; D is undetermined. V was shortened by 5 bases and J by 2 bases, with 7 bases between the two germline ends. CDR3 length: 13 residues. The germline V gene has CDR1 SGHAT and CDR2 FQNNGV. CDR3 DNA sequence: TGTGCCAGCAGCAGGTCCGCCTACAATGAGCAGTTCTTC. It is translated as CASSRSAYNEQFF.

This rearrangement joins TRBV19 to TRBJ2-3; D is uncertain. Germline V gene sequence: CDR1 LNHDA, CDR2 SQIVND (reference sequence). V was shortened by 6 bases and J by 3 bases, with 13 bases between the two germline ends. The CDR3 covers 14 residues. For the CDR3, the DNA is TGTGCCAGTAGGACGACGCCACTAACAGATACGCAGTATTTT. Encoded protein: CASRTTPLTDTQYF.

V gene TRBV21-1 combines with J gene TRBJ2-7; the table's D gene call, TRBD1, was not cross checked with the DNA. TRBV21-1 is a listed pseudogene. This CDR3 spans 13 amino acids. CDR3 coding DNA: TGTGCCAGCACCCGACAGGGACCCAGCGAGCAGTACTTC. This sequence encodes CASTRQGPSEQYF.

This chain joins TRBV5-1 and TRBJ1-4; TRBD1 is a possible D gene (6 bases). Trimming shortened V by 3 bases and J by 3 bases, and 12 bases separated the two germline ends. The CDR3 contains 15 residues. Germline lookup yields CDR1 SGHRS and CDR2 YFSETQ. This chain's CDR3 is CASSSGEGANEKLFF. As DNA, the CDR3 is TGCGCCAGCAGCTCAGGGGAAGGGGCTAATGAAAAACTGTTTTTT.